The clone carrying this TCR beta chain has at least ten counts. The antigen remains undetermined. This sample was included in a study of T-cell reconstitution after alpha-beta-depleted transplantation in children. Findings and caveats of the study: By about two months after transplant, alpha-beta T cells reportedly arose from several hundred graft clones that had expanded. There were some patients whose high TCRbeta diversity at day 60 came from surviving recipient T cells and thymic progenitors. Newly generated T cells supplied most T-cell counts and diversity one year post-transplant.

The CDR3 totals 13 residues. The germline gives CDR1 MGHRA, CDR2 YSYEKL. With 1 base removed from V and 7 bases from J, the gap between germline ends came to 7 bases. Unique molecular identifiers were built into the TCRbeta library. TCRdb re-derived calls from the PCR reads in MiXCR, one entry per CDR3 protein. The data hold hundreds of thousands of distinct CDR3 sequences, with about a sixth observed a single time. The sample was PBMCs, mostly from graft donor cells, taken 360 days after TCRalphabeta/CD19-depleted stem cell transplant. The sequence was obtained from a male patient aged 2 to 10 who had a stem cell transplant for acute lymphoblastic leukemia, so the T cells may come from the graft donor. The chain employs TRBV4-1 and TRBJ2-2, with D possibly TRBD2 on 5 matching bases. CDR3 residues: CASSQVGSGELFF. CDR3 in DNA: TGCGCCAGCAGCCAAGTTGGGAGCGGGGAGCTGTTTTTT.